Listed below are T cell receptor beta chains from one sample, sequenced in a study of blood T cell repertoires in COVID-19. Profiling relied on immunoSEQ multiplex PCR, and the TCRdb table lists in-frame clones only, not all of them. There are approximately 250,000 clones in the sample; approximately 86% occur only once, and approximately 9.7% lies in the top ten. Sequenced: peripheral blood. The origin of the receptors is a man aged 35-49 years with active or convalescent COVID-19. CDR3s include the opening cysteine and the closing phenylalanine or tryptophan. The D gene is left open where the match is weak. Part of the rows lack a size; the others show once, few, many or a class for expanded clones.

TGTGCCAGTAGTATGCTAGCGGGGGGGCACTCCTACGAGCAGTACTTC,CASSMLAGGHSYEQYF,-,TRBD2,TRBJ2-7,TRBV19
TGCGCCAGCAGCTTGGACCCGTGGAGGGAGCAGTACTTC,CASSLDPWREQYF,-,-,TRBJ2-7,TRBV5-1
TGTGCCAGCAGTGTCTCCATCACTAGGGCGAGTTACAATGAGCAGTTCTTC,CASSVSITRASYNEQFF,-,-,TRBJ2-1,TRBV6-1
TGTGCCAGCAGCGGAGGGACATCTAATAATGAAAAACTGTTTTTT,CASSGGTSNNEKLFF,-,-,TRBJ1-4,TRBV9
TGTGCCAGCAGTGTCGCTGGCCGCTACGAGCAGTACTTC,CASSVAGRYEQYF,-,-,TRBJ2-7,TRBV2
TGTGCCAGCAGCTTAGGGCAGGGGGCCCTCGAGCAGTTCTTC,CASSLGQGALEQFF,-,TRBD1,TRBJ2-1,TRBV7-3
TGTGCCAGCAGTGGGCAGGTTCCTGAGCAGTTCTTC,CASSGQVPEQFF,-,-,TRBJ2-1,TRBV28
TGTGCCAGCAGCCCATCAGGGCAGGGGGAAGACTATGGCTACACCTTC,CASSPSGQGEDYGYTF,-,TRBD1,TRBJ1-2,TRBV4-2
TGTGCCACCGCGACGGGGGTCGGGGCCAACGTCCTGACTTTC,CATATGVGANVLTF,-,-,TRBJ2-6,TRBV7-2
TGTGCCACCAGTGATCCGAGGACTGTGCCCACCGAGCAGTTCTTC,CATSDPRTVPTEQFF,-,-,TRBJ2-1,TRBV24-1
TGTGCCAGCAGCCAAGATTCCAACGAGCAGTACTTC,CASSQDSNEQYF,-,-,TRBJ2-7,TRBV3-1/TRBV3-2
TGTGCCAGCAGCTTAGGCCCAGGGGGCACTGAAGCTTTCTTT,CASSLGPGGTEAFF,-,TRBD1,TRBJ1-1,TRBV13
TGTGCCAGCAGCTACCGAACTTCCAGGGGTGAAAAACTGTTTTTT,CASSYRTSRGEKLFF,-,-,TRBJ1-4,TRBV9
TGTGCCACCAGTGACCACACCGGACTAGCCAACAATGAGCAGTTCTTC,CATSDHTGLANNEQFF,-,TRBD2,TRBJ2-1,TRBV24-1
TGTGCCAGCAGCTTGGTAGGTGGGCGGGACACAGATACGCAGTATTTT,CASSLVGGRDTDTQYF,-,-,TRBJ2-3,TRBV5-4
TGTGCCAGCAGCATTGGGACTAGCGGGGTTTGGGAGCAGTACTTC,CASSIGTSGVWEQYF,few,TRBD2,TRBJ2-7,TRBV9
TGTGCCAGCAGCCAAGTCGGGACTAGACTATACAATGAGCAGTTCTTC,CASSQVGTRLYNEQFF,-,TRBD2,TRBJ2-1,TRBV3-1/TRBV3-2
TGTGCCAGCAGTCCATCCCGGGTCTCAGGGGGCACAGATACGCAGTATTTT,CASSPSRVSGGTDTQYF,-,-,TRBJ2-3,TRBV2
TGTGCCAGTATTGGGCATCTGGGCACTGAAGCTTTCTTT,CASIGHLGTEAFF,-,-,TRBJ1-1,TRBV19
TGTGCCAGTAGTATTGTGGAGGGGAACATCTATGGCTACACCTTC,CASSIVEGNIYGYTF,-,-,TRBJ1-2,TRBV19
TGTGCCAGCAGCCCCGTCGCGGGGAACACTGAAGCTTTCTTT,CASSPVAGNTEAFF,-,-,TRBJ1-1,TRBV7-9
TGTGCCAGCAGTGCCCGTCCCGGGACAGGGGGCGGAGGGGGCTATGGCTACACCTTC,CASSARPGTGGGGGYGYTF,few,TRBD1,TRBJ1-2,TRBV2
TGTGCCAGCGGGGGGACAGGGGAGGACCAGCCCCAGCATTTT,CASGGTGEDQPQHF,-,TRBD1,TRBJ1-5,TRBV6-5
TGCGCCAGCAGCGTGACAGCCGGGAACACTGAAGCTTTCTTT,CASSVTAGNTEAFF,-,-,TRBJ1-1,TRBV5-1
TGTGCCAGCAGATTACAGGGGGCTTATGGCTACACCTTC,CASRLQGAYGYTF,-,TRBD1,TRBJ1-2,TRBV13
TGTGCCAGCAGTTTCGGCGAGTCGGGCACCTTC,CASSFGESGTF,once,-,TRBJ1-2,TRBV12-3/TRBV12-4
TGTGCCAGCAGTGGTCTGATCTGGGCAGGGGGTTACGAGCAGTACTTC,CASSGLIWAGGYEQYF,-,TRBD1,TRBJ2-7,TRBV6-1
TGTGCCAGCAGCCTGCGTCAGGCAGATAACTATGGCTACACCTTC,CASSLRQADNYGYTF,-,-,TRBJ1-2,TRBV4-2
TGTGCCATCAGTGAGTCGAGTATGAGGAATGGCTACACCTTC,CAISESSMRNGYTF,-,-,TRBJ1-2,TRBV10-3
TGTGCCAGCAGTGAGCAGGGGACCCCTGGAAACACCATATATTTT,CASSEQGTPGNTIYF,-,-,TRBJ1-3,TRBV6-4
TGTGCCAGCAGTGTGTCAGGGGGCAATGGGCCCCAGCATTTT,CASSVSGGNGPQHF,-,TRBD1,TRBJ1-5,TRBV2
TGTGCCTGGAGTCAAAGCGGGACAGGGGATGGCTACACCTTC,CAWSQSGTGDGYTF,-,TRBD1,TRBJ1-2,TRBV30
TGTGCCATCAGTGAGAGGCGGGCTGGGGACACTGAAGCTTTCTTT,CAISERRAGDTEAFF,-,-,TRBJ1-1,TRBV10-3
TGTGCCAGCAGCTTGCATGGGGGGATAAACACTGAAGCTTTCTTT,CASSLHGGINTEAFF,-,-,TRBJ1-1,TRBV5-6
TGCAGCGTCGCACAGGGGACCCAAAACACTGAAGCTTTCTTT,CSVAQGTQNTEAFF,-,TRBD1,TRBJ1-1,TRBV29-1
TGTGCCAGTCATCCCGGGGGAGGCACTGAAGCTTTCTTT,CASHPGGGTEAFF,-,-,TRBJ1-1,TRBV19
TGTGCCAGCCAACGGGACACTTATAATTCACCCCTCCACTTT,CASQRDTYNSPLHF,-,-,TRBJ1-6,TRBV28
TGTGCCAGCAGGCAGGGACTAGCGGGGGGGCAAAACGAGCAGTACTTC,CASRQGLAGGQNEQYF,once,TRBD2,TRBJ2-7,TRBV2
TGTGCCAGTACCTTAGGGACAGTGAACACCGGGGAGCTGTTTTTT,CASTLGTVNTGELFF,-,TRBD1,TRBJ2-2,TRBV19
TGTGCCAGCAGTTTGGACAGCTATGGCTACACCTTC,CASSLDSYGYTF,-,-,TRBJ1-2,TRBV28
TGTGCCAGCAGCTTCGATAGCGGGGGACGAACCGGGGAGCTGTTTTTT,CASSFDSGGRTGELFF,-,TRBD2,TRBJ2-2,TRBV7-3
TGTGCCAGCAGACCCTCGAGAGGCTATTTCTACGAGCAGTACTTC,CASRPSRGYFYEQYF,-,-,TRBJ2-7,TRBV25-1
TGTGCCAGCAGCCTCAGGGGGCTAAAGGAAAAACTGTTTTTT,CASSLRGLKEKLFF,few,TRBD1,TRBJ1-4,TRBV3-1/TRBV3-2
TGTGCCAGCACCTCCCACTCCGGGGCCAACGTCCTGACTTTC,CASTSHSGANVLTF,-,-,TRBJ2-6,TRBV28
TGTGCCAGCAGGGTAGGCACCACAGGGGACAATGAGCAGTTCTTC,CASRVGTTGDNEQFF,-,TRBD1,TRBJ2-1,TRBV27
TGTGCCACCAGCAGAGATCCGGCTAGCGGGGGGCCCAACCAAGAGACCCAGTACTTC,CATSRDPASGGPNQETQYF,-,TRBD2,TRBJ2-5,TRBV15
TGTGCCAGCAGCCGCGGGACGGCCGAAGAGACCCAGTACTTC,CASSRGTAEETQYF,-,-,TRBJ2-5,TRBV27
TGTGCCAGCAGTCCCGGTGAGCGGGAGCTGATCTTC,CASSPGERELIF,-,TRBD2,TRBJ2-1,TRBV27
TGTGCCAGCAGCTTAGATAAAAAGGGAGAGGCCTTTAGCAATCAGCCCCAGCATTTT,CASSLDKKGEAFSNQPQHF,-,-,TRBJ1-5,TRBV11-2
TGTGCCAGCAGCTTACGGTCAGGGAACATAAGAAACACCATATATTTT,CASSLRSGNIRNTIYF,-,-,TRBJ1-3,TRBV7-2
TGTGCCAGCAGTGAGGGGACAGGGGGCTTTATGTACGAGCAGTACTTC,CASSEGTGGFMYEQYF,-,TRBD1,TRBJ2-7,TRBV6-1
TGTGCCAGCACCGCCGACAGGGTTGTAAACATTCAGTACTTC,CASTADRVVNIQYF,-,TRBD1,TRBJ2-4,TRBV7-8
TGTGCCAGCAGCTTAGGGCAGGCGGGCTATGGCTACACCTTC,CASSLGQAGYGYTF,few,-,TRBJ1-2,TRBV7-9